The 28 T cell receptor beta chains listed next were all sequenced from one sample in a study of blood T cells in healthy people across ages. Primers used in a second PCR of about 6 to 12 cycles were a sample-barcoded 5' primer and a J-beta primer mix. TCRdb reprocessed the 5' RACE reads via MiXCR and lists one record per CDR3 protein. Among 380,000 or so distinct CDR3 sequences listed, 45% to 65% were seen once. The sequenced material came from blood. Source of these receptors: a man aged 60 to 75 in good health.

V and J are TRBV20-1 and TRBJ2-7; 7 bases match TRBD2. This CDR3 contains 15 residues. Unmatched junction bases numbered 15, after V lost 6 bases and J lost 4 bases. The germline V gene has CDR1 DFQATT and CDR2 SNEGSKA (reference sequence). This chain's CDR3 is CSAHTGSGVKYEQYF. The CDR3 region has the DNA TGCAGTGCCCACACGGGGAGCGGGGTGAAATACGAGCAGTACTTC.

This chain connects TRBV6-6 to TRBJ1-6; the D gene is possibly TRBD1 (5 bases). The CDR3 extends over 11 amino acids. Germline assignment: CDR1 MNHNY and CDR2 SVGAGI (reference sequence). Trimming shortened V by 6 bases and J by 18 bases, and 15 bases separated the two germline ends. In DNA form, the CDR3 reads TGTGCCAGCAGCCCCGGCAGGGAGCCCCACTTT. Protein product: CASSPGREPHF.

In DNA, the CDR3 is TGTGCCAGCAGCCGCGGACACGGGAATTCACCCCTCCACTTT. Translating it yields CASSRGHGNSPLHF. V and J are TRBV7-9 and TRBJ1-6; perhaps TRBD1 as D (5 bases). The V gene lost 5 bases and the J gene lost 7 bases, with 12 bases spanning the gap. The CDR3 sequence is 14 residues long. Germline V gene lookup returns CDR1 SEHNR and CDR2 FQNEAQ (reference sequence).

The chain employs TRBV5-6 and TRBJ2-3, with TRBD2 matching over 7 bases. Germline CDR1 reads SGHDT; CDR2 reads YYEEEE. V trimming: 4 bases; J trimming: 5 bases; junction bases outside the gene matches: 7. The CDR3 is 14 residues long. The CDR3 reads CASSGRGWGDTQYF. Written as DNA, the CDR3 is TGTGCCAGCAGCGGGCGGGGGTGGGGAGATACGCAGTATTTT.

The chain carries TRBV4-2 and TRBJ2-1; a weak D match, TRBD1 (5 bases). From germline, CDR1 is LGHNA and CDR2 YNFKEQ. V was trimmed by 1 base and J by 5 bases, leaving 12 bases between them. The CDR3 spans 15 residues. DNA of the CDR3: TGTGCCAGCAGCCAAGGGGGCCCGCTAAACAATGAGCAGTTCTTC. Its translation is CASSQGGPLNNEQFF.

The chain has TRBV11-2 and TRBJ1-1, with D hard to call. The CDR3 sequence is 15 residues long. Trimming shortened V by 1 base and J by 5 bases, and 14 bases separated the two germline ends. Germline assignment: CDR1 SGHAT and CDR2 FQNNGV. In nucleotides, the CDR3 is TGTGCCAGCAGCTTAGGCTCGGCAGGAGGGACTGAAGCTTTCTTT. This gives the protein CASSLGSAGGTEAFF.

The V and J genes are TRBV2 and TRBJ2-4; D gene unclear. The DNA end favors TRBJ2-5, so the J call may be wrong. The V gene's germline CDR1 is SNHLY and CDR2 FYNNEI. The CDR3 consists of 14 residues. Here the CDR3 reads CASSEADLQETQYF. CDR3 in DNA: TGTGCCAGCAGTGAAGCTGACTTACAAGAGACCCAGTACTTC.

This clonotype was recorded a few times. CDR3: CSASPLVGDSTSYNSPLHF. DNA for the CDR3: TGCAGTGCTAGTCCCTTAGTGGGGGACTCCACATCCTATAATTCACCCCTCCACTTT. V usage is TRBV20-1 and J usage is TRBJ1-6; maybe TRBD1 (5 bases). This CDR3 is 19 amino acids long. V was cut by 3 bases and J by 1 base, with 22 bases left in between. Germline loops: CDR1 DFQATT, CDR2 SNEGSKA (reference sequence).

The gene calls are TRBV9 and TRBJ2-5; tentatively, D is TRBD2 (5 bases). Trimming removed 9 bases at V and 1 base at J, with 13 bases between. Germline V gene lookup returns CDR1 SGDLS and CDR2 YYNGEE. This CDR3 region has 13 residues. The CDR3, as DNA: TGTGCCACCCGGTTAGGACTCCAAGAGACCCAGTACTTC. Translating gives CATRLGLQETQYF. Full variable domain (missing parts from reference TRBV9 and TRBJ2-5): DSGVTQTPKHLITATGQRVTLRCSPRSGDLSVYWYQQSLDQGLQFLIQYYNGEERAKGNILERFSAQQFPDLHSELNLSSLELGDSALYFCATRLGLQETQYFGPGTRLLVL.

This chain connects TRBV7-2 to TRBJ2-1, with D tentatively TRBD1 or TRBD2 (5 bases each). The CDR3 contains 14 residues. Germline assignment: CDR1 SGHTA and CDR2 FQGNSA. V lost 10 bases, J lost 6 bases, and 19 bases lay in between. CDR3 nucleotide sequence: TGTGCCACCGCTACCGGGACCCTATGCAATGAGCAGTTCTTC. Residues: CATATGTLCNEQFF.

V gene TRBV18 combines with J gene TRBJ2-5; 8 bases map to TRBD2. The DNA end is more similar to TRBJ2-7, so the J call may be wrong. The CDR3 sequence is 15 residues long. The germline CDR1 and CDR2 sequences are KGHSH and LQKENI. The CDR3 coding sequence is TGTGCCAGCTCACCACTTAGCGGGGAGTACTACGAGCAGTACTTC. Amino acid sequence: CASSPLSGEYYEQYF.

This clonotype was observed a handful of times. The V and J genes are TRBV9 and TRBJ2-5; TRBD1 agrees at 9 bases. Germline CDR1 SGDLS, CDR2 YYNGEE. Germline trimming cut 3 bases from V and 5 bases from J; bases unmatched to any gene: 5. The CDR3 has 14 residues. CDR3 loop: CASSAQGARETQYF. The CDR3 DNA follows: TGTGCCAGCAGCGCACAGGGGGCGCGGGAGACCCAGTACTTC.

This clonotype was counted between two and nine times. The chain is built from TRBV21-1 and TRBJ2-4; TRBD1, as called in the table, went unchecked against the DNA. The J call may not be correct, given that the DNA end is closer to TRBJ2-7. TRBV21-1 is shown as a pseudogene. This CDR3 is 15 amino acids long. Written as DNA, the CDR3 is TGTGCCAGCAGCAAAGTCCAGGGGCGAGGGGACGAGCAGTACTTC. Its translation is CASSKVQGRGDEQYF.

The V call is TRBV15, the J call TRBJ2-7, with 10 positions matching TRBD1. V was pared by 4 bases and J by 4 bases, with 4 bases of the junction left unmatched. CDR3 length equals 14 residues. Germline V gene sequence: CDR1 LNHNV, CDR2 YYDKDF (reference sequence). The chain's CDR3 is CATSIPGQGYEQYF. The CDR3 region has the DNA TGTGCCACCAGCATTCCGGGACAGGGGTACGAGCAGTACTTC.

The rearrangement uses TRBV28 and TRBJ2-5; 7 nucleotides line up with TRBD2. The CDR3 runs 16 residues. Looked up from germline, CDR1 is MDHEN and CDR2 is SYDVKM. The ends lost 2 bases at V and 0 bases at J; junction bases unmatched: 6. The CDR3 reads CASSLAWGGYQETQYF. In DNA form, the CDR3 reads TGTGCCAGCAGTTTAGCTTGGGGGGGTTACCAAGAGACCCAGTACTTC.

The CDR3 DNA sequence: TGCGCCAGCAGCTTGCCGGGGGCCCCTAATGAGCAGTTCTTC. Translation gives CASSLPGAPNEQFF. The V call is TRBV5-1, the J call TRBJ2-1, with D perhaps being TRBD1 or TRBD2 (6 bases each). The CDR3 covers 14 residues. Deletions cut 1 base from V and 7 bases from J, with 12 bases between. Germline CDR1 SGHRS, CDR2 YFSETQ.

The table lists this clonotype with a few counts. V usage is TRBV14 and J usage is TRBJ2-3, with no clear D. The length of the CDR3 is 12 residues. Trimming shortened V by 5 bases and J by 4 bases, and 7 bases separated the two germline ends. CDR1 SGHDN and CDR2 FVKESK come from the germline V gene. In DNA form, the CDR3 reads TGTGCCAGCAGCGAGTACTCAGATACGCAGTATTTT. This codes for CASSEYSDTQYF.

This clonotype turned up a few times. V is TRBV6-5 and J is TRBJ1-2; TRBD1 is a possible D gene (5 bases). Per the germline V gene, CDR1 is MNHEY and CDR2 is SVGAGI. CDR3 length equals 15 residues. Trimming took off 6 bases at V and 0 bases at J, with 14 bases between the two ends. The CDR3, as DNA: TGTGCCAGCAGCCCCGGGGGGATTTCTAACTATGGCTACACCTTC. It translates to CASSPGGISNYGYTF.

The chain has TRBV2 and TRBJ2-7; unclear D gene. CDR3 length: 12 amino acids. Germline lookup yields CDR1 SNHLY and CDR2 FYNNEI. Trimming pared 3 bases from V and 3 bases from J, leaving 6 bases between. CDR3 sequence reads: CASSDVLYEQYF. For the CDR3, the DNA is TGTGCCAGCAGTGACGTTCTCTACGAGCAGTACTTC.

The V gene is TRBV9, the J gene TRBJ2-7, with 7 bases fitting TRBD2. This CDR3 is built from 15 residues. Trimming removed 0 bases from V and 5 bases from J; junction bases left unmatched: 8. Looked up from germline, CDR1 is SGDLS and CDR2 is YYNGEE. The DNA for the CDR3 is TGTGCCAGCAGCGTAGAAGGCGGGAGCTCGGACGAGCAGTACTTC. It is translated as CASSVEGGSSDEQYF.

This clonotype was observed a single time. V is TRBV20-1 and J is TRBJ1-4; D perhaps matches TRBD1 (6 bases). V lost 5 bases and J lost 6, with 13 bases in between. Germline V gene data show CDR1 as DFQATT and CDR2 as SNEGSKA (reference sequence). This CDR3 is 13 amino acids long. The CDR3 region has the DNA TGCAGTGCTCAGGACAGCCTTTATGAAAAACTGTTTTTT. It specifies CSAQDSLYEKLFF.

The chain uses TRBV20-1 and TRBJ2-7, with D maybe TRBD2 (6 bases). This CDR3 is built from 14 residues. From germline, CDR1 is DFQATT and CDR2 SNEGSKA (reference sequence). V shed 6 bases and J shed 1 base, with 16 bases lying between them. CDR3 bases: TGCAGTGCGCCTCGACTAGTAGGTTCCTACGAGCAGTACTTC. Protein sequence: CSAPRLVGSYEQYF.

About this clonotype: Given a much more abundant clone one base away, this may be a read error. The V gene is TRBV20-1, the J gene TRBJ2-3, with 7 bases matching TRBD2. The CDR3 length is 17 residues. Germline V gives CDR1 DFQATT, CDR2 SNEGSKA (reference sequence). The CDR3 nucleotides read TGCAATGCTAGAGATCGCTGGGGTAGCGGGAGCACAGATACGCAGTATTTT. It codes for CNARDRWGSGSTDTQYF.

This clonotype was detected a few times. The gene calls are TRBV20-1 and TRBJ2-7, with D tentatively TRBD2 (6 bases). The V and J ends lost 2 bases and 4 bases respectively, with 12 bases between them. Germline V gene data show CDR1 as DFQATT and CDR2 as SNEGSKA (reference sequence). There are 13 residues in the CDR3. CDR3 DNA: TGCAGTGCTAGACCGGGAGCCCAATACGAGCAGTACTTC. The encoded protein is CSARPGAQYEQYF.

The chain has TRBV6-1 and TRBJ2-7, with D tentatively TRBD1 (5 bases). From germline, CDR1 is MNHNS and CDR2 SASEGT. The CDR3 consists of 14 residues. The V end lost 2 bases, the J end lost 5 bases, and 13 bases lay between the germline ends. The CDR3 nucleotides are TGTGCCAGCAGTGAACAGGGCCCTAGGGACGAGCAGTACTTC. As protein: CASSEQGPRDEQYF.

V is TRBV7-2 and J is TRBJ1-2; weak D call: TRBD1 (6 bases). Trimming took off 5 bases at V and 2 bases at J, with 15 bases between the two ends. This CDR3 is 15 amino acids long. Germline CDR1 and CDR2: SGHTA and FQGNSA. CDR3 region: CASSEGGGRNYGYTF. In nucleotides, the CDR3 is TGTGCCAGCAGCGAGGGAGGGGGGAGAAACTATGGCTACACCTTC.

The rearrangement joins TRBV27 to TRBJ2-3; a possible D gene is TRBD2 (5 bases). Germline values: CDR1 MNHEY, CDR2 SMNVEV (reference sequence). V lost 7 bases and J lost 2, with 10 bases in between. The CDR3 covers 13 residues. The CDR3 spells CASTRGTTDTQYF. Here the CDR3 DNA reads TGTGCCAGCACCCGGGGAACCACAGATACGCAGTATTTT.

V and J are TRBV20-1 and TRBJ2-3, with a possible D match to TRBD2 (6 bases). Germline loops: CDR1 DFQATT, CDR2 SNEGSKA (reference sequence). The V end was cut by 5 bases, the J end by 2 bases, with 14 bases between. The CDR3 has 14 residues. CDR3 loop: CSAPPGLPTDTQYF. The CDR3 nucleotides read TGCAGTGCTCCCCCGGGACTCCCCACAGATACGCAGTATTTT.